These 7 T cell receptor beta chains were sequenced from one sample in a study of control samples from healthy donors and cancer patients. The method was immunoSEQ multiplex PCR; TCRdb's version includes in-frame clones alone and lacks a portion of them. The sample includes 80,000 or so clones, around 94% of them seen just once. The sequencing sample was made of blood. The receptors were gathered from a woman aged 40 to 50 in good health.

J is TRBJ1-1 and V is TRBV19, with a possible D match to TRBD1 (6 bases). CDR1 is LNHDA and CDR2 is SQIVND in the germline V gene (reference sequence). The CDR3 spans 12 residues. The V end was cut by 5 bases, the J end by 11 bases, with 15 bases between. Here the CDR3 reads CASSPTRGAAFF. DNA of the CDR3: TGTGCCAGTAGTCCAACTAGGGGGGCTGCTTTCTTT.

This chain links TRBV19 with TRBJ2-3; D is perhaps TRBD1 or TRBD2 (5 bases each). The germline V and J ends were trimmed by 4 bases and 0 bases, with 14 bases remaining between them. The CDR3 contains 16 residues. The germline CDR1 and CDR2 sequences are LNHDA and SQIVND (reference sequence). In DNA, the CDR3 is TGTGCCAGTAGTAGGGGGAGCGGTCCTAGCACAGATACGCAGTATTTT. It is translated as CASSRGSGPSTDTQYF.

This chain links TRBV19 with TRBJ1-6; D unclear. V lost 4 bases and J lost 10, with 20 bases in between. The CDR3 spans 16 residues. Germline V gives CDR1 LNHDA, CDR2 SQIVND (reference sequence). The DNA for the CDR3 is TGTGCCAGTAGTAATCAGTATCTTGAGTCGGGATCACCCCTCCACTTT. Translation: CASSNQYLESGSPLHF.

The DNA for the CDR3 is TGTGCCAGCAAAGTCGGGGGAGGGAAAGAGACCCAGTACTTC. Translation gives CASKVGGGKETQYF. The chain couples TRBV21-1 to TRBJ2-5; TRBD2, the D gene given by the table, was not confirmed from the DNA. TRBV21-1 is noted as a pseudogene. The CDR3 has 14 amino acids.

The V and J genes are TRBV10-3 and TRBJ1-2; D unclear. The V end was cut by 3 bases, the J end by 4 bases, with 9 bases between. The CDR3 is made up of 13 amino acids. CDR1 is ENHRY and CDR2 is SYGVKD in the germline V gene. CDR3 residues: CAISDPGGYGYTF. CDR3 bases: TGTGCCATCAGTGATCCCGGAGGCTATGGCTACACCTTC.

The chain carries TRBV5-5 and TRBJ1-5, with TRBD1 identical over 9 bases. V lost 0 bases and J lost 3; bases outside the gene matches: 4. This CDR3 comprises 16 residues. Germline assignment: CDR1 SGHKS and CDR2 YYEKEE (reference sequence). The CDR3 protein is CASSLVGTGSNQPQHF. DNA for the CDR3: TGTGCCAGCAGCTTGGTAGGGACAGGGTCCAATCAGCCCCAGCATTTT.

The chain links TRBV7-9 to TRBJ1-5; D is possibly TRBD1 (5 bases). In germline, CDR1 is SEHNR, CDR2 FQNEAQ (reference sequence). Trimming shortened V by 1 base and J by 7 bases, and 11 bases separated the two germline ends. This CDR3 has 14 amino acids. CDR3 protein: CASSLGIGDQPQHF. The DNA for the CDR3 is TGTGCCAGCAGCTTAGGAATCGGGGACCAGCCCCAGCATTTT.